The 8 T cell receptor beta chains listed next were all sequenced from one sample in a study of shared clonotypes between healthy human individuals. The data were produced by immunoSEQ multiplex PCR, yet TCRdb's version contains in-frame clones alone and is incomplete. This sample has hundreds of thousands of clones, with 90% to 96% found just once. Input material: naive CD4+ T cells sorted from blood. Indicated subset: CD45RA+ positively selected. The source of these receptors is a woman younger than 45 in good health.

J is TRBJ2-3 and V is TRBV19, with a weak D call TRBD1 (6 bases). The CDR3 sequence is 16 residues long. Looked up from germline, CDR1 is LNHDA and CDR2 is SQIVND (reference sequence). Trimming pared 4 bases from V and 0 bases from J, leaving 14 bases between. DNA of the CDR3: TGTGCCAGTAGTACACCCGGGACACCCAGCACAGATACGCAGTATTTT. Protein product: CASSTPGTPSTDTQYF. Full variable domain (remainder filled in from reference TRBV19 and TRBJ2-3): DGGITQSPKYLFRKEGQNVTLSCEQNLNHDAMYWYRQDPGQGLRLIYYSQIVNDFQKGDIAEGYSVSREKKESFPLTVTSAQKNPTAFYLCASSTPGTPSTDTQYFGPGTRLTVL.

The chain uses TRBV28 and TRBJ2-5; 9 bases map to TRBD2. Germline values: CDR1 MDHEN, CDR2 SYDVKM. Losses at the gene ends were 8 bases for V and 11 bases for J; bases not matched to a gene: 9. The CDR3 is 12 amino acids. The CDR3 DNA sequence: TGTGCCAGCCACAGCGGGAGGCGGGAGCAGTACTTC. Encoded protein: CASHSGRREQYF.

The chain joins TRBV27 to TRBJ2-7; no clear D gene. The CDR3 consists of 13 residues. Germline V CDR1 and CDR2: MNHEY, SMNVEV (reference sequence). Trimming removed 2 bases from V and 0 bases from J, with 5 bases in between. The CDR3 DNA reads TGTGCCAGCAGTTTAAAAGACTCCTACGAGCAGTACTTC. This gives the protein CASSLKDSYEQYF.

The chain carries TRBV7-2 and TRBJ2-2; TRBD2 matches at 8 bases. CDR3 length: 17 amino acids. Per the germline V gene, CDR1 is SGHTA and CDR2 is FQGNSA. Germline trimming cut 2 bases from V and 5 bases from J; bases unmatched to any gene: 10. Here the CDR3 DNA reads TGTGCCAGCAGCTTAAGAAAAAGCGGGAGCTCAACCGGGGAGCTGTTTTTT. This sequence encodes CASSLRKSGSSTGELFF. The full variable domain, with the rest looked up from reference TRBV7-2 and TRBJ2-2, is GAGVSQSPSNKVTEKGKDVELRCDPISGHTALYWYRQSLGQGLEFLIYFQGNSAPDKSGLPSDRFSAERTGGSVSTLTIQRTQQEDSAVYLCASSLRKSGSSTGELFFGEGSRLTVL.

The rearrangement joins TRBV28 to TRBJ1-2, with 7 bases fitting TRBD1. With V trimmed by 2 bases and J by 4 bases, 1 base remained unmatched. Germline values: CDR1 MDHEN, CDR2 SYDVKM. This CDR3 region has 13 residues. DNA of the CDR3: TGTGCCAGCAGTTTAGGGACAGCCTATGGCTACACCTTC. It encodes CASSLGTAYGYTF.

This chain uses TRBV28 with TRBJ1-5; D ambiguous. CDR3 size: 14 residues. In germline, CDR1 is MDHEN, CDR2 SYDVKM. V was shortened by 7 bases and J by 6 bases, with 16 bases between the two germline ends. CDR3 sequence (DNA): TGTGCCAGCAAGGGCAGAAGGGTAAGTCAGCCCCAGCATTTT. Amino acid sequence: CASKGRRVSQPQHF. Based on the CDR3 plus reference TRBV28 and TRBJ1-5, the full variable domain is DVKVTQSSRYLVKRTGEKVFLECVQDMDHENMFWYRQDPGLGLRLIYFSYDVKMKEKGDIPEGYSVSREKKERFSLILESASTNQTSMYLCASKGRRVSQPQHFGDGTRLSIL.

CDR3 in DNA: TGTGCCAGCAGCTTAATCCAGGCCCCGGTCGGAGCTTTCTTT. Translation: CASSLIQAPVGAFF. This rearrangement joins TRBV13 to TRBJ1-1; D unclear. This CDR3 spans 14 amino acids. V was trimmed by 2 bases and J by 10 bases, leaving 17 bases between them. Germline CDR1 is PRHDT and CDR2 is FYEKMQ (reference sequence).

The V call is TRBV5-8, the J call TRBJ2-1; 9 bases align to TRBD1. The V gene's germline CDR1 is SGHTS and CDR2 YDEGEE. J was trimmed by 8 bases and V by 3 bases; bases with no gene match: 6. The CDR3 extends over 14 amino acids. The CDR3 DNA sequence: TGTGCCAGCAGCTGGGACAGGGTGGGCGATGAGCAGTTCTTC. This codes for CASSWDRVGDEQFF.